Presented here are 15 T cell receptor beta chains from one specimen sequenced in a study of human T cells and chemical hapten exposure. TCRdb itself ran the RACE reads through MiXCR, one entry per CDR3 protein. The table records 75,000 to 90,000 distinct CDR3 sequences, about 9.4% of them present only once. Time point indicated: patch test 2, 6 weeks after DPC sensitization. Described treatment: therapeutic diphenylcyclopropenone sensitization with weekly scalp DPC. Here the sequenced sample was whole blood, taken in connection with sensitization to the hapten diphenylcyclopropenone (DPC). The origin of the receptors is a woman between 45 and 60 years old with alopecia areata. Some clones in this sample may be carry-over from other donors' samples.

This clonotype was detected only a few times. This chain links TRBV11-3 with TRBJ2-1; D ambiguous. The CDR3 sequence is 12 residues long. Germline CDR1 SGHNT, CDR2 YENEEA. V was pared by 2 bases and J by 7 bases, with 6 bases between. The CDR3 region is CASSLFENEQFF. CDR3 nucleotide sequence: TGTGCCAGCAGCTTATTTGAAAATGAGCAGTTCTTC. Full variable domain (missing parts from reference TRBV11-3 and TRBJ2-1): EAGVVQSPRYKIIEKKQPVAFWCNPISGHNTLYWYLQNLGQGPELLIRYENEEAVDDSQLPKDRFSAERLKGVDSTLKIQPAELGDSAVYLCASSLFENEQFFGPGTRLTVL.

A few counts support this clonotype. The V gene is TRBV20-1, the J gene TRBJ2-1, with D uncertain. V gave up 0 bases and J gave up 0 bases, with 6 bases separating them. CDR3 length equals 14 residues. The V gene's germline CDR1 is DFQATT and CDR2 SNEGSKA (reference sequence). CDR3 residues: CSARDSLSYNEQFF. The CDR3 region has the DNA TGCAGTGCTAGAGATAGCCTCTCCTACAATGAGCAGTTCTTC.

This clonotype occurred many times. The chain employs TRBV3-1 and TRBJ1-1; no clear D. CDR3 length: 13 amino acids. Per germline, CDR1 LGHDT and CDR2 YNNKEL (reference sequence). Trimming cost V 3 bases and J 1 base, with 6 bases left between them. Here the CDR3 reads CASSQGRNTEAFF. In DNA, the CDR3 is TGTGCCAGCAGCCAGGGAAGGAACACTGAAGCTTTCTTT.

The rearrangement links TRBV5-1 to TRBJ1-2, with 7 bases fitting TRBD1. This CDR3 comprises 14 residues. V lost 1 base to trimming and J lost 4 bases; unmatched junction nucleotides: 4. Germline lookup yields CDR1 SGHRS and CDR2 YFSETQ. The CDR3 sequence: CASSLSQGGYGYTF. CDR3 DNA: TGCGCCAGCAGCTTGTCTCAGGGGGGCTATGGCTACACCTTC.

CDR3 nucleotide sequence: TGTGCCAGTACCACTCCGGGATCACTAAGGAACTATGGCTACACCTTC. It yields the protein CASTTPGSLRNYGYTF. The chain links TRBV19 to TRBJ1-2; D uncertain. The CDR3 is 16 residues long. Germline lookup yields CDR1 LNHDA and CDR2 SQIVND (reference sequence). V lost 7 bases to trimming and J lost 2 bases, with 20 bases between them.

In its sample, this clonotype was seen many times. The CDR3 spells CASSQETGEFYEQYF. The CDR3 DNA reads as TGTGCCAGCAGCCAGGAGACAGGGGAATTCTACGAGCAGTACTTC. This rearrangement joins TRBV4-2 to TRBJ2-7; 8 positions match TRBD1. The CDR3 totals 15 residues. CDR1 and CDR2 (germline): LGHNA, YNFKEQ. Trimming took 3 bases from V and 3 from J; bases not matched to a gene: 7.

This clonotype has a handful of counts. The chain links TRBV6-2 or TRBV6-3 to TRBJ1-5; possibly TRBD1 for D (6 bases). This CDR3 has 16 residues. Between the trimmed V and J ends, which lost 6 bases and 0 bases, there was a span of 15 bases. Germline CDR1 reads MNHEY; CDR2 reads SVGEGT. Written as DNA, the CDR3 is TGTGCCAGCAGCCTCCAGGGACACAATAGCAATCAGCCCCAGCATTTT. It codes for CASSLQGHNSNQPQHF.

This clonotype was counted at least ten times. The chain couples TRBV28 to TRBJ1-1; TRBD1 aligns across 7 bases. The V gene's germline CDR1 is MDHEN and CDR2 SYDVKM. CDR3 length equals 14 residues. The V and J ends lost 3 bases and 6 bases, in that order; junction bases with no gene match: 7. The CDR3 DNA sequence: TGTGCCAGCAGTTTCCTCAGGGGGGGCGCTGAAGCTTTCTTT. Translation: CASSFLRGGAEAFF. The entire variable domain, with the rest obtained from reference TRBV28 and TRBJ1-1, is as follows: DVKVTQSSRYLVKRTGEKVFLECVQDMDHENMFWYRQDPGLGLRLIYFSYDVKMKEKGDIPEGYSVSREKKERFSLILESASTNQTSMYLCASSFLRGGAEAFFGQGTRLTVV.

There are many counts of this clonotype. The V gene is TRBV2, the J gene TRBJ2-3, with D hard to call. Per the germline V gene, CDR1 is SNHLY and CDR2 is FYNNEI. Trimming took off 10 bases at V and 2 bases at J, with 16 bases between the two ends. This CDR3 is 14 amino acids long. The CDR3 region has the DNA TGTGCCACTAACGCCCTCTCCCTCACAGATACGCAGTATTTT. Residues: CATNALSLTDTQYF.

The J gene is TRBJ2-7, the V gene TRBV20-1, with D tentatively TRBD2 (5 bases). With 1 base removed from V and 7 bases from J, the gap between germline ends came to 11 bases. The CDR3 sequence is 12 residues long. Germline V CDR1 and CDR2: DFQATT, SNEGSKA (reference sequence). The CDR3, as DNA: TGCAGTGCTAGAGTCGGAGGAAGGGAGCAGTACTTC. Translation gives CSARVGGREQYF.

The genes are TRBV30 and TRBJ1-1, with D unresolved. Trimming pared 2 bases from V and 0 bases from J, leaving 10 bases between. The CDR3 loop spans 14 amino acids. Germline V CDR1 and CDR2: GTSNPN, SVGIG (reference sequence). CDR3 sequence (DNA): TGTGCCTGGAGTCCCAATTTCATGAACACTGAAGCTTTCTTT. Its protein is CAWSPNFMNTEAFF.

This CDR3 is CSVPGTTSTGELFF. The CDR3 DNA reads TGCAGCGTTCCCGGGACAACCAGCACCGGGGAGCTGTTTTTT. The chain uses TRBV29-1 and TRBJ2-2; TRBD1 is a possible D gene (6 bases). The CDR3 runs 14 residues. Germline V gene sequence: CDR1 SQVTM, CDR2 ANQGSEA. V dropped 5 bases and J dropped 4 bases, with 14 bases sitting between them.

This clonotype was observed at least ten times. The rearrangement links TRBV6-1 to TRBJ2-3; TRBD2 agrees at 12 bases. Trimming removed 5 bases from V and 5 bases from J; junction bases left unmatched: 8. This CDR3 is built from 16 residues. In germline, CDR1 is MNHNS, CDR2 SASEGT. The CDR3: CASSLGLAGRGDTQYF. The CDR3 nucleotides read TGTGCCAGCAGTCTAGGACTAGCGGGAAGAGGAGATACGCAGTATTTT.

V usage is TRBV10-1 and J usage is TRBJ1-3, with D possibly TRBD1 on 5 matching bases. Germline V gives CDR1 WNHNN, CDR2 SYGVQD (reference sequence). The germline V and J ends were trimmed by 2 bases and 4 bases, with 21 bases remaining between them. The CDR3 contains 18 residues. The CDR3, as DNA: TGCGCCAGCAGTGAGCCAGACAGACCCGCGGAAAAAGGAAACACCATATATTTT. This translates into CASSEPDRPAEKGNTIYF.

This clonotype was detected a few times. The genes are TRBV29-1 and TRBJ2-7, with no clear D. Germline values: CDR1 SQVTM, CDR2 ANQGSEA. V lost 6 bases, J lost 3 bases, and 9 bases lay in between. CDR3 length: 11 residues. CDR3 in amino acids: CSVLISYEQYF. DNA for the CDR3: TGCAGCGTACTGATCAGCTACGAGCAGTACTTC.